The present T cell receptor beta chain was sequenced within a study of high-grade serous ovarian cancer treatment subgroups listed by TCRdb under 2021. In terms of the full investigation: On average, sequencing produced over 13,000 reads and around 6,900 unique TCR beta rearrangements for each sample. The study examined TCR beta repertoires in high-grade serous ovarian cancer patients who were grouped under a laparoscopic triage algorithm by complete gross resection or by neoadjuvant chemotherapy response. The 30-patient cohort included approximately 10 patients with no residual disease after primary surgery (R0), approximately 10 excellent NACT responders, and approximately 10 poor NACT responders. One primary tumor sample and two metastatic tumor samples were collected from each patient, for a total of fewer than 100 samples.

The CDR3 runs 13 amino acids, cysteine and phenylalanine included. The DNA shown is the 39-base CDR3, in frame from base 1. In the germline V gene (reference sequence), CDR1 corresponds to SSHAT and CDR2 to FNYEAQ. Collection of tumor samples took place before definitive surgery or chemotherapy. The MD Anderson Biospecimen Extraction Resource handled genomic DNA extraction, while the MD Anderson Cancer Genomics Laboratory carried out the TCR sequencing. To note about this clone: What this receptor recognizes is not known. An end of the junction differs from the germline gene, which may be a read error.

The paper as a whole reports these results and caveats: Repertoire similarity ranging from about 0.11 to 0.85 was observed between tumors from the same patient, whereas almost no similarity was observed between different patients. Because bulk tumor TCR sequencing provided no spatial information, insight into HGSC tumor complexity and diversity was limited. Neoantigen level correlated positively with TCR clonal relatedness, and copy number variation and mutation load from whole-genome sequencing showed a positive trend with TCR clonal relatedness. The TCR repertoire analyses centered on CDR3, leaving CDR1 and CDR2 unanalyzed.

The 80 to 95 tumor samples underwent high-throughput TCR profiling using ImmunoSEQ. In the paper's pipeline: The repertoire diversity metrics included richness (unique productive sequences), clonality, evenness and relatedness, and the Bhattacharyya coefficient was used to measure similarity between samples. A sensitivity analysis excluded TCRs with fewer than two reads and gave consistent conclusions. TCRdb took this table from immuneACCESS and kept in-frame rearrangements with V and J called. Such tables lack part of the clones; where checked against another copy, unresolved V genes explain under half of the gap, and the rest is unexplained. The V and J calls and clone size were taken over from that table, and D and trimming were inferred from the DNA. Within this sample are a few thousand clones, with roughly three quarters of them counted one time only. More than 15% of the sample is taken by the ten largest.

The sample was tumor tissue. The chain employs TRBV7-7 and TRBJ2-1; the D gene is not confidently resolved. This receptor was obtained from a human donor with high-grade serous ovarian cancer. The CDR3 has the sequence CASSFIGHNEQFF. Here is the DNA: TGTGCTAGCAGCTTCATAGGGCACAATGAGCAGTTCTTC. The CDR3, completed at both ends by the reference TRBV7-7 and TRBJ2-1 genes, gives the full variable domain GAGVSQSPRYKVTKRGQDVTLRCDPISSHATLYWYQQALGQGPEFLTYFNYEAQPDKSGLPSDRFSAERPEGSISTLTIQRTEQRDSAMYRCASSFIGHNEQFFGPGTRLTVL.